This T cell receptor (beta chain) emerged from a study of Ad26.COV2.S vaccination and SARS-CoV-2 variants. V shed 0 bases and J shed 1 base, with 12 bases lying between them. CDR3 length: 16 amino acids. Germline V lookup: CDR1 SGHDN, CDR2 FVKESK. TCRdb's table, derived via immunoSEQ multiplex PCR, lists solely in-frame clones and lacks some. This sample has around 340,000 clones; around 89% occur once, and the top ten carry under 6%. This clone appeared once. As for treatment: around 19 received Ad26.COV2.S at low or high dose, single or two shots; a few received placebo; per-sample allocation not given. All samples were drawn on day 63, counting from the first vaccine or placebo injection.

This rearrangement joins TRBV14 to TRBJ1-1, with D unclear. Sequencing was performed on peripheral blood, taken in a trial of Ad26.COV2.S vaccine versus placebo. The clonotype originates from a person aged 18-60 years who received the Ad26.COV2.S COVID-19 vaccine or a placebo. In nucleotides, the CDR3 is TGTGCCAGCAGCCAAGAATGGGCCGTTGGGAACACTGAAGCTTTCTTT. Protein product: CASSQEWAVGNTEAFF.